These 21 T cell receptor beta chains originate from one sample sequenced in a study of T cells in Graves' hyperthyroidism and ophthalmopathy. RNA transcripts were the template for amplifying TCR beta CDR3 regions. First-round RT-PCR with HTBI primers amplified the TCR CDR3 region. One entry per CDR3 protein, called by TCRdb with MiXCR from the multiplex PCR reads. The sample holds roughly 330,000 distinct CDR3 sequences, roughly 15% seen once. Sequenced: blood. These TCRs come from a man between 25 and 39 years old with Graves' hyperthyroidism.

The sample holds many counts of this clonotype. The genes are TRBV12-3 or TRBV12-4 and TRBJ2-7; unclear D gene. This CDR3 is built from 13 residues. V was clipped by 8 bases and J by 4 bases, with 15 bases between them. In DNA, the CDR3 is TGTGCCAGCGGGTTGGGAAGAGCATACGAGCAGTACTTC. Translating it yields CASGLGRAYEQYF.

In this sample, this clonotype turned up a few times. J is TRBJ1-2 and V is TRBV11-2; unclear D gene. Germline V gene sequence: CDR1 SGHAT, CDR2 FQNNGV. The V end lost 4 bases, the J end lost 3 bases, and 18 bases lay between the germline ends. This CDR3 has 16 residues. The CDR3: CASSSWNSIGYYGYTF. The CDR3 nucleotides are TGTGCCAGCAGCTCCTGGAACAGTATAGGGTACTATGGCTACACCTTC.

On this clonotype itself: A clone one base away is much larger, so this may be a read error. The V and J genes are TRBV27 and TRBJ1-2, with D possibly TRBD1 on 5 matching bases. The CDR3 covers 13 residues. Per germline, CDR1 MNHEY and CDR2 SMNVEV (reference sequence). The CDR3 loop reads CVSSRPGTYGYTF. Written as DNA, the CDR3 is TGTGTCAGCAGTCGCCCCGGGACCTATGGCTACACCTTC.

Remarks on this clonotype: A junction end diverges from the germline sequence, so it may reflect a read error. This rearrangement joins TRBV20-1 to TRBJ2-7, with a possible D match to TRBD2 (5 bases). Germline values: CDR1 DFQATT, CDR2 SNEGSKA (reference sequence). This CDR3 region has 15 residues. The CDR3 sequence is CSAREAGGQAYEQSF. In DNA, the CDR3 is TGCAGTGCTAGAGAAGCTGGCGGGCAGGCATACGAGCAGTCCTTC.

As regards this clonotype: This may arise from a read error, as a much more abundant clone is one base away. J is TRBJ1-1 and V is TRBV25-1; D call uncertain. The CDR3 length is 14 residues. Germline V lookup: CDR1 MGHDK, CDR2 SYGVNS. CDR3 bases: TGTGCCAGCAGTTTCGGGTCGGCTAACACTGGAGCTTTCTTT. Encoded protein: CASSFGSANTGAFF.

There are many counts of this clonotype. V is TRBV11-2 and J is TRBJ2-2, with unresolved D. The CDR3 has 11 amino acids. V lost 7 bases and J lost 2, with 2 bases in between. Germline CDR1 and CDR2: SGHAT and FQNNGV. The DNA for the CDR3 is TGTGCCAGCATCAACACCGGGGAGCTGTTTTTT. Encoded protein: CASINTGELFF. Filled out from reference TRBV11-2 and TRBJ2-2, the complete variable domain reads EAGVAQSPRYKIIEKRQSVAFWCNPISGHATLYWYQQILGQGPKLLIQFQNNGVVDDSQLPKDRFSAERLKGVDSTLKIQPAKLEDSAVYLCASINTGELFFGEGSRLTVL.

Worth noting for this clonotype: A junction end diverges from the germline sequence, so it may reflect a read error. The chain is built from TRBV5-4 and TRBJ2-2, with TRBD1 as a possible D gene (6 bases). CDR1 and CDR2 from the germline V gene are SGHNT and YYREEE (reference sequence). The CDR3 has 15 residues. The CDR3 is CTSSRTELNTGELFF. CDR3 nucleotide sequence: TGTACCAGCAGCCGGACAGAATTGAACACCGGGGAGCTGTTTTTT.

The rearrangement joins TRBV20-1 to TRBJ2-3; 8 positions match TRBD2. The CDR3 sequence is 17 residues long. CDR1 is DFQATT, CDR2 SNEGSKA, per germline (reference sequence). V gave up 1 base and J gave up 1 base; unmatched junction bases: 10. For the CDR3, the DNA is TGCAGTGCTAGAGTTGGTACAGGAGCGGGGGGCACAGATACGCAGTATTTT. It translates to CSARVGTGAGGTDTQYF.

This clonotype was recorded at least ten times. The chain links TRBV28 to TRBJ1-3; TRBD1 agrees at 12 bases. V lost 3 bases, J lost 4 bases, and 4 bases stayed unmatched. Germline V gene sequence: CDR1 MDHEN, CDR2 SYDVKM. The CDR3 totals 16 residues. This chain's CDR3 is CASSLGQGAKGNTIYF. The CDR3 coding sequence is TGTGCCAGCAGTTTGGGACAGGGGGCGAAAGGAAACACCATATATTTT.

The genes are TRBV5-6 and TRBJ2-7, with TRBD1 matching over 7 bases. V trimming: 4 bases; J trimming: 3 bases; junction bases outside the gene matches: 10. The CDR3 has 15 residues. Per germline, CDR1 SGHDT and CDR2 YYEEEE. CDR3 sequence: CASSPRDSLLYEQYF. DNA of the CDR3: TGTGCCAGCAGCCCCCGGGACAGCTTACTCTACGAGCAGTACTTC.

Many counts were recorded for this clonotype. The rearrangement joins TRBV3-1 to TRBJ1-4; D remains ambiguous. From germline, CDR1 is LGHDT and CDR2 YNNKEL (reference sequence). V lost 0 bases to trimming and J lost 7 bases, with 15 bases between them. The CDR3 is 16 amino acids. DNA of the CDR3: TGTGCCAGCAGCCAAGAGGCTGGCAGAGCGAGTGAAAAACTGTTTTTT. This encodes CASSQEAGRASEKLFF.

The table lists this clonotype with many counts. J is TRBJ2-7 and V is TRBV7-9; 8 nucleotides match TRBD2. The CDR3 runs 15 residues. Germline CDR1 is SEHNR and CDR2 is FQNEAQ (reference sequence). Trimming removed 5 bases from V and 0 bases from J; junction bases left unmatched: 6. Written as DNA, the CDR3 is TGTGCCAGCAGCCCCCCCAGCGGGGGCTCCTACGAGCAGTACTTC. The encoded protein is CASSPPSGGSYEQYF.

The chain is built from TRBV10-3 and TRBJ2-2, with D possibly being TRBD1 (6 bases). The CDR3 loop spans 15 amino acids. Germline CDR1 and CDR2: ENHRY and SYGVKD. Trimming left V 2 bases short and J 5 bases short, with 12 bases between. Here the CDR3 DNA reads TGTGCCATCAGTGAGGGGACAACAAAGACCGGGGAGCTGTTTTTT. It yields the protein CAISEGTTKTGELFF.

The V and J genes are TRBV30 and TRBJ2-1; TRBD1 matches 8 bases. Germline-derived CDR1 and CDR2 are GTSNPN and SVGIG (reference sequence). V lost 3 bases and J lost 3; bases outside the gene matches: 4. The CDR3 loop spans 14 amino acids. As DNA, the CDR3 is TGTGCCTGGAGCAGACAGGGGTTCTACAATGAGCAGTTCTTC. It translates to CAWSRQGFYNEQFF.

This sequence joins TRBV25-1 and TRBJ1-1; weak D call: TRBD1 (5 bases). Per germline, CDR1 MGHDK and CDR2 SYGVNS. V was shortened by 2 bases and J by 6 bases, with 7 bases between the two germline ends. The CDR3 is made up of 12 amino acids. DNA for the CDR3: TGTGCCAGCAGTGAAGCAGGGTCTGAAGCTTTCTTT. It is translated as CASSEAGSEAFF.

This clonotype has a count of ten or more. The rearrangement uses TRBV7-2 and TRBJ2-3; D possibly corresponds to TRBD2 (7 bases). Looked up from germline, CDR1 is SGHTA and CDR2 is FQGNSA. This CDR3 is built from 16 residues. Trimming took 3 bases from V and 0 from J, leaving 13 bases between them. In nucleotides, the CDR3 is TGTGCCAGCAGCTTGAGGGGGGGTACTAGCACAGATACGCAGTATTTT. This translates into CASSLRGGTSTDTQYF. Full variable domain (missing parts from reference TRBV7-2 and TRBJ2-3): GAGVSQSPSNKVTEKGKDVELRCDPISGHTALYWYRQSLGQGLEFLIYFQGNSAPDKSGLPSDRFSAERTGGSVSTLTIQRTQQEDSAVYLCASSLRGGTSTDTQYFGPGTRLTVL.

In the case of this clonotype: A much larger clone is a single base away; this may be a read error. V and J are TRBV20-1 and TRBJ2-1; D is possibly TRBD2 (6 bases). The germline V and J ends were trimmed by 3 bases and 0 bases, with 9 bases remaining between them. The V gene's germline CDR1 is DFQATT and CDR2 SNEGSKA (reference sequence). CDR3 length: 14 amino acids. The CDR3 DNA follows: TGCAGTGCTAGCGTCGGGAGCTCCTACAATGAGCAGTTCTTC. This sequence encodes CSASVGSSYNEQFF.

The chain employs TRBV12-3 or TRBV12-4 and TRBJ1-1, with 8 bases fitting TRBD1. The CDR3 spans 13 residues. The V and J ends lost 6 bases and 6 bases, in that order; junction bases with no gene match: 6. The CDR3 loop reads CASRYQGAAEAFF. CDR3 coding DNA: TGTGCCAGCAGATATCAGGGGGCGGCTGAAGCTTTCTTT.

This clonotype was found many times. The gene calls are TRBV10-1 and TRBJ2-7, with D perhaps matching TRBD1 or TRBD2 (5 bases each). V was pared by 6 bases and J by 2 bases, with 14 bases between. Germline V lookup: CDR1 WNHNN, CDR2 SYGVQD (reference sequence). This CDR3 contains 14 residues. This CDR3 is CASSHGTGAYEQYF. CDR3 in DNA: TGCGCCAGCAGCCACGGGACCGGAGCCTACGAGCAGTACTTC.

The chain couples TRBV28 to TRBJ1-5; D is ambiguous. CDR3 size: 15 residues. Germline assignment: CDR1 MDHEN and CDR2 SYDVKM. V shed 4 bases and J shed 0 bases, with 10 bases lying between them. This chain's CDR3 is CASSWWVLSNQPQHF. In nucleotides, the CDR3 is TGTGCCAGCAGTTGGTGGGTCCTTAGCAATCAGCCCCAGCATTTT.

This clonotype was counted a few times. With a much larger clone just one base away, this may be a read error. The rearrangement uses TRBV28 and TRBJ2-7; 7 bases match TRBD2. The germline V gene encodes CDR1 MDHEN and CDR2 SYDVKM. This CDR3 contains 15 residues. Trimming removed 5 bases from V and 6 bases from J; junction bases left unmatched: 13. This chain's CDR3 is CASSPLFGRGVEQYF. Here the CDR3 DNA reads TGTGCCAGCAGTCCCTTATTCGGTCGGGGGGTCGAGCAGTACTTC.